Here is one TCR beta chain with its context. The antigen is unknown. The data were taken from a study of CD8 T cells in Susac syndrome. The study, taken as a whole, reports: Acknowledgment was made by the study that its TCR sequencing and HLA analysis involved a relatively small number of individuals.

Reverse transcription of roughly 0.45 to 1 ug RNA was carried out with random hexamers. Amplification of TCR beta CDR3 used immunoSEQ multiplex PCR across 54 Vbeta and 13 Jbeta. From the immunoSEQ multiplex PCR reads, TCRdb called clonotypes with MiXCR, one entry per CDR3 protein. This table has some 180,000 distinct CDR3 sequences, about 94% appearing once. TEMRA cells were FACS-enriched, with CD8+ and CD4+ T cells isolated negatively. The sequencing input was CD4+ T cells from PBMCs. The TCR sequence derives from a human donor in good health.

The chain's CDR3 is CASSPLPTYEQYF. CDR3 sequence (DNA): TGTGCCAGCAGCCCGCTTCCCACCTACGAGCAGTACTTC. The chain carries TRBV13 and TRBJ2-7; D not certain. Trimming took 5 bases from V and 2 from J, leaving 10 bases between them. This CDR3 has 13 residues. The germline V gene has CDR1 PRHDT and CDR2 FYEKMQ (reference sequence). Looking up the rest from reference TRBV13 and TRBJ2-7 gives the full variable domain: AAGVIQSPRHLIKEKRETATLKCYPIPRHDTVYWYQQGPGQDPQFLISFYEKMQSDKGSIPDRFSAQQFSDYHSELNMSSLELGDSALYFCASSPLPTYEQYFGPGTRLTVT.